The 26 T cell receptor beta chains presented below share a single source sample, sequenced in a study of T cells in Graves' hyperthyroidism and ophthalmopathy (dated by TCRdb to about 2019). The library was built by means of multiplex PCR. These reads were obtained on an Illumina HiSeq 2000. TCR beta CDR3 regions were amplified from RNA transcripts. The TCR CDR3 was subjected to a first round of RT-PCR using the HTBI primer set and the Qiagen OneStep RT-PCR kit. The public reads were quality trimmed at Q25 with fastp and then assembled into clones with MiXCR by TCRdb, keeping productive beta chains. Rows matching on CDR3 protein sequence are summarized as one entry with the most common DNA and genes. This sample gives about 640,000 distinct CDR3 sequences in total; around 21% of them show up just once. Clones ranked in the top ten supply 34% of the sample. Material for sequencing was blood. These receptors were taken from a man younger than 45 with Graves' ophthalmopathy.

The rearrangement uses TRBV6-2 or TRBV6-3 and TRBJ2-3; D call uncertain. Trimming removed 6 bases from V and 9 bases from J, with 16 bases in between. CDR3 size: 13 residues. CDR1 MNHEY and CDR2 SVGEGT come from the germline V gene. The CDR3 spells CASRTGPVSTQYF. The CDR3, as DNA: TGTGCCAGCAGAACCGGGCCCGTAAGCACGCAGTATTTT.

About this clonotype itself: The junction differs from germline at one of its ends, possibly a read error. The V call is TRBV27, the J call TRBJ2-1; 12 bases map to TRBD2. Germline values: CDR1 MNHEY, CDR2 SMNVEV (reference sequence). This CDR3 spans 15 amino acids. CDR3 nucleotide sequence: TGTGCCAGCAGTTTCTCCCTAGCGGGAGGGGTTCAGGCAGTCTTC. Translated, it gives CASSFSLAGGVQAVF.

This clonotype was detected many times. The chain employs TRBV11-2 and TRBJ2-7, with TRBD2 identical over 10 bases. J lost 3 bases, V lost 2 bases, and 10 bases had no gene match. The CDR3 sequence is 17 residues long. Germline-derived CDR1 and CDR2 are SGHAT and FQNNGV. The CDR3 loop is CASSLTPGTSENYEQYF. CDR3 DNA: TGTGCCAGCAGCTTAACTCCCGGGACTAGCGAGAACTACGAGCAGTACTTC.

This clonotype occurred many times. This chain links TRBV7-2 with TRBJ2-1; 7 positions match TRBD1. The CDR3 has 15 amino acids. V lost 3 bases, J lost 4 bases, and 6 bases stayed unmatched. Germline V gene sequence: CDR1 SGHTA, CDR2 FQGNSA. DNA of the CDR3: TGTGCCAGCAGCTTCTTAGGGGGACAGTACAATGAGCAGTTCTTC. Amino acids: CASSFLGGQYNEQFF.

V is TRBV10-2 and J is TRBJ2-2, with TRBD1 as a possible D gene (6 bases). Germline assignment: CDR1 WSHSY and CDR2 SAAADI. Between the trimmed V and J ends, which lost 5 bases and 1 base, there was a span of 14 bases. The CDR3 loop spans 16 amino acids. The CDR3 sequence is CASSLTGGMNTGELFF. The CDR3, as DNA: TGCGCCAGCAGTCTGACAGGTGGAATGAACACCGGGGAGCTGTTTTTT.

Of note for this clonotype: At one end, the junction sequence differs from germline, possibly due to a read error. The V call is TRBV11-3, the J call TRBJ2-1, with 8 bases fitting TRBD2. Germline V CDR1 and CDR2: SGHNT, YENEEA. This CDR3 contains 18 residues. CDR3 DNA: TGCGCCAGCAGCCCCCGGGTTGGCGCGGGAGGAGGTGACAATGAGCAGTTCTTC. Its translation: CASSPRVGAGGGDNEQFF.

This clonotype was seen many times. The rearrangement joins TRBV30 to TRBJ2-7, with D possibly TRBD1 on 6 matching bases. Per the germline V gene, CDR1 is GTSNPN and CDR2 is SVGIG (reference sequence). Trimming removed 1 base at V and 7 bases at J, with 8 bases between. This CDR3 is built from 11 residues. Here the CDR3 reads CAWSAGTEQYF. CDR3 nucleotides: TGTGCCTGGAGTGCCGGGACAGAGCAGTACTTC. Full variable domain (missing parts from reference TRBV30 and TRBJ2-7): SQTIHQWPATLVQPVGSPLSLECTVEGTSNPNLYWYRQAAGRGLQLLFYSVGIGQISSEVPQNLSASRPQDRQFILSSKKLLLSDSGFYLCAWSAGTEQYFGPGTRLTVT.

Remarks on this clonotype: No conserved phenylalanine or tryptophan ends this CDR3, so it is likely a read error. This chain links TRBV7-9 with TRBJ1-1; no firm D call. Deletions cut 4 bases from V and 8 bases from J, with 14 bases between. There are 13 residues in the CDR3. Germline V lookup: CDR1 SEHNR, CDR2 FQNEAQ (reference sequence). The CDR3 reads CASSSEGLSEAFL. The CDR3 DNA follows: TGTGCCAGCAGCTCAGAAGGCCTCAGCGAAGCTTTCCTT.

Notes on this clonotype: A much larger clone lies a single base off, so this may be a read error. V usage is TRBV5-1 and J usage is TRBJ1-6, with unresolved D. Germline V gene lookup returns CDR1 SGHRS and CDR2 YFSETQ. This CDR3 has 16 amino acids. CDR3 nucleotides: TGCGCCAGCAGCTTGGGGAGGAGCTCCTTTAATTCACCCCTCCACTTT. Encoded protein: CASSLGRSSFNSPLHF.

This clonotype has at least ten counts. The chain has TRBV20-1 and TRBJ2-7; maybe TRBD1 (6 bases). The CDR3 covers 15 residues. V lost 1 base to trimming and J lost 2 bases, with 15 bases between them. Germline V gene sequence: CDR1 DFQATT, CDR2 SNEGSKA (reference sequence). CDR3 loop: CSARARGPPTYEQYF. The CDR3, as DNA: TGCAGTGCTAGAGCCAGGGGTCCCCCCACCTACGAGCAGTACTTC.

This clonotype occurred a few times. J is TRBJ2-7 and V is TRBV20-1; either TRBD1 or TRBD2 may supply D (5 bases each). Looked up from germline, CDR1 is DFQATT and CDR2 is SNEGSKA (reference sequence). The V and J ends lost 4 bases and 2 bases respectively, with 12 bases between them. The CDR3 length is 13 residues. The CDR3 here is CSAKGTGTYEQYF. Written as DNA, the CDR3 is TGCAGTGCTAAAGGGACGGGGACCTACGAGCAGTACTTC.

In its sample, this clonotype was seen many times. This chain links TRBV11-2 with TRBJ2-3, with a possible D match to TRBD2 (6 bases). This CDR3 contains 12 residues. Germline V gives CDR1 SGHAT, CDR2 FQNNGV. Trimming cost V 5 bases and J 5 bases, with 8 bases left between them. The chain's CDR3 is CASSPSVDTQYF. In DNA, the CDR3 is TGTGCCAGCAGCCCTAGCGTAGATACGCAGTATTTT. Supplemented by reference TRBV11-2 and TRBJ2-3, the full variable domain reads EAGVAQSPRYKIIEKRQSVAFWCNPISGHATLYWYQQILGQGPKLLIQFQNNGVVDDSQLPKDRFSAERLKGVDSTLKIQPAKLEDSAVYLCASSPSVDTQYFGPGTRLTVL.

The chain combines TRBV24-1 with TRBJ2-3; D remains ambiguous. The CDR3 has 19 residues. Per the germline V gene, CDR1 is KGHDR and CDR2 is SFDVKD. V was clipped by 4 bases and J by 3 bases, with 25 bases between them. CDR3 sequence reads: CATSETGTLGTAKTDTQYF. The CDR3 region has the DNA TGTGCCACCAGTGAAACGGGTACGTTGGGAACGGCTAAAACAGATACGCAGTATTTT.

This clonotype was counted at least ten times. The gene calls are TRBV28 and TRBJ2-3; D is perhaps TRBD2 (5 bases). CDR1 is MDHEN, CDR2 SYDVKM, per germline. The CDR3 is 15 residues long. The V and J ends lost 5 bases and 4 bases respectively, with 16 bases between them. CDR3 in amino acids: CASSTSAAQPDTQYF. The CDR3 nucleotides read TGTGCCAGCAGTACCTCAGCGGCGCAGCCAGATACGCAGTATTTT.

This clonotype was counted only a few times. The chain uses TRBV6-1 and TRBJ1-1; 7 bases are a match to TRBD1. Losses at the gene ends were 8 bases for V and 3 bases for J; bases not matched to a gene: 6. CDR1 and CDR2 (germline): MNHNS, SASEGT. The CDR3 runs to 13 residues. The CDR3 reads CASLAGGYTEAFF. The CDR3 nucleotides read TGTGCCAGCTTGGCAGGGGGTTACACTGAAGCTTTCTTT.

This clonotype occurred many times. The CDR3 protein is CASSPAGTGGDGYTF. In DNA, the CDR3 is TGTGCCAGCAGCCCAGCCGGGACAGGGGGCGATGGCTACACCTTC. J is TRBJ1-2 and V is TRBV7-9, with 12 bases aligning to TRBD1. This CDR3 spans 15 amino acids. Germline trimming cut 5 bases from V and 6 bases from J; bases unmatched to any gene: 7. The germline gives CDR1 SEHNR, CDR2 FQNEAQ (reference sequence).

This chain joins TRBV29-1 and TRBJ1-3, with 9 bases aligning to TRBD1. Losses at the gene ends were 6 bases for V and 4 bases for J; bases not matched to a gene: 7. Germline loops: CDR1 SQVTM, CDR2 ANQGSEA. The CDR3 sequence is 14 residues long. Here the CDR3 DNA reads TGCAGCGTGGGAGATACAGGGGGCGGAAACACCATATATTTT. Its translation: CSVGDTGGGNTIYF.

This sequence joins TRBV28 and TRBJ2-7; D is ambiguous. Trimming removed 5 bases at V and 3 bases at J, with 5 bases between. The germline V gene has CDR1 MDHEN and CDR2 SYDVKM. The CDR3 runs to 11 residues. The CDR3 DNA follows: TGTGCCAGCAGTCCGAACTACGAGCAGTACGTC. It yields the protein CASSPNYEQYV.

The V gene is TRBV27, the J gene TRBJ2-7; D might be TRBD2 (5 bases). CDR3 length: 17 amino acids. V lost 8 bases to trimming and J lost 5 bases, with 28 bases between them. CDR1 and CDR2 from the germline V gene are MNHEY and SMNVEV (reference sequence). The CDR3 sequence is CASQRGWPENERNEQYF. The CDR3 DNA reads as TGTGCCAGCCAACGCGGGTGGCCGGAAAATGAACGAAACGAGCAGTACTTC.

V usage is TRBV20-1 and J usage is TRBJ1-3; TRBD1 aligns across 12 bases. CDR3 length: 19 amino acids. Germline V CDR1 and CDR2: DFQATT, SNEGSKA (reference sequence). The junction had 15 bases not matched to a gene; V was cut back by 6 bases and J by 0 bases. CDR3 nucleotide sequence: TGCAGTGCCCGTTCGGGGACAGGGGGCTCTTACAGCTCTGGAAACACCATATATTTT. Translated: CSARSGTGGSYSSGNTIYF.

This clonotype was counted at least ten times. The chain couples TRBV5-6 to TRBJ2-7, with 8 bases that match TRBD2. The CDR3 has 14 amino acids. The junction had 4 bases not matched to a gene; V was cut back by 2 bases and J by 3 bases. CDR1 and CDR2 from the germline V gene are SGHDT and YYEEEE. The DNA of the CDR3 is TGTGCCAGCAGCTTTACGAGCGGGGGCTACGAGCAGTACTTC. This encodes CASSFTSGGYEQYF.

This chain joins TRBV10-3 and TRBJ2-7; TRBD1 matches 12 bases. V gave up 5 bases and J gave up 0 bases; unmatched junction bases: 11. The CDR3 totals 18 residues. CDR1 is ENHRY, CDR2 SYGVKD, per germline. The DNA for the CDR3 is TGTGCCATCAGTCCGGGACAGGGGGCTCTGGGCAGCTCCTACGAGCAGTACTTC. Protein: CAISPGQGALGSSYEQYF.

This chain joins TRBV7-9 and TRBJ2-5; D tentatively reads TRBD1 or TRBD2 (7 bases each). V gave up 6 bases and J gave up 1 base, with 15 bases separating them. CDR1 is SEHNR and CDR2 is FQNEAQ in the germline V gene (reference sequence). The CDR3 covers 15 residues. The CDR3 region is CASRPGGGLQETQYF. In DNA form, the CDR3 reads TGTGCCAGCAGACCAGGGGGGGGGCTCCAAGAGACCCAGTACTTC.

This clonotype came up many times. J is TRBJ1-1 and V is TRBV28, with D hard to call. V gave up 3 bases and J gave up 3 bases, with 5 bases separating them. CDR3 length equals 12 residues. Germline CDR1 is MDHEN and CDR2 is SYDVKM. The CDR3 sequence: CASSLLDTEAFF. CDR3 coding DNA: TGTGCCAGCAGTTTGTTGGACACTGAAGCTTTCTTT.

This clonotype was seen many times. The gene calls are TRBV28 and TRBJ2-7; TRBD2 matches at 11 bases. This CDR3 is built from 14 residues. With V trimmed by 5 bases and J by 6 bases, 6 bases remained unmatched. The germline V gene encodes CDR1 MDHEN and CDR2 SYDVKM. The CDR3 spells CASSRLAGNPEQYF. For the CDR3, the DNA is TGTGCCAGCAGTCGACTAGCGGGAAACCCCGAGCAGTACTTC.

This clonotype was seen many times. CDR3 DNA sequence: TGTGCCAGCAGTACCCCCCTCCGGGACATTGCCTACGAGCAGTACTTC. This gives the protein CASSTPLRDIAYEQYF. This chain uses TRBV28 with TRBJ2-7; a weak D match, TRBD1 (6 bases). The V end lost 5 bases, the J end lost 2 bases, and 19 bases lay between the germline ends. Germline V gene data show CDR1 as MDHEN and CDR2 as SYDVKM. CDR3 size: 16 residues. Full variable domain (outside the CDR3, taken from reference TRBV28 and TRBJ2-7): DVKVTQSSRYLVKRTGEKVFLECVQDMDHENMFWYRQDPGLGLRLIYFSYDVKMKEKGDIPEGYSVSREKKERFSLILESASTNQTSMYLCASSTPLRDIAYEQYFGPGTRLTVT.